This passage covers 18 T cell receptor beta chains from one sample sequenced in a study of T cells after yellow fever vaccination. Via MiXCR, TCRdb re-called the 5' RACE reads, giving one row per CDR3 protein. The sample gives just under 600,000 distinct CDR3 sequences, approximately 13% of which show up once; over 12% is in the top ten. The specimen was PBMCs, collected on the day of the yellow fever booster vaccination. The source of these receptors is a young man who received the YFV17D yellow fever vaccine.

The chain uses TRBV7-2 and TRBJ2-1, with 10 bases aligning to TRBD2. This CDR3 is 14 amino acids long. J lost 8 bases, V lost 2 bases, and 3 bases had no gene match. Germline CDR1 is SGHTA and CDR2 is FQGNSA. The CDR3 DNA sequence: TGTGCCAGCAGCTTACTAGCGGGAGTTGATGAGCAGTTCTTC. Encoded protein: CASSLLAGVDEQFF.

This clonotype was detected only a few times. The V call is TRBV10-3, the J call TRBJ2-5; 12 nucleotides agree with TRBD1. Germline trimming cut 11 bases from V and 5 bases from J; bases unmatched to any gene: 6. The CDR3 is made up of 13 amino acids. The V gene's germline CDR1 is ENHRY and CDR2 SYGVKD. CDR3 nucleotide sequence: TGTGCCTCAGGGACAGGGGGCAGTGAGACCCAGTACTTC. Amino acid sequence: CASGTGGSETQYF.

This chain uses TRBV6-2 or TRBV6-3 with TRBJ1-1; perhaps TRBD1 as D (5 bases). The V gene's germline CDR1 is MNHEY and CDR2 SVGEGT. CDR3 length: 14 amino acids. Between the trimmed V and J ends, which lost 3 bases and 7 bases, there was a span of 15 bases. The CDR3, as DNA: TGTGCCAGCAGTTATCGCGGGACGGCGGGTGAAGCTTTCTTT. This encodes CASSYRGTAGEAFF.

In its sample, this clonotype was seen a few times. J is TRBJ1-1 and V is TRBV12-3 or TRBV12-4, with a weak D call TRBD1 (5 bases). V lost 3 bases and J 5 bases, leaving 19 bases between the germline ends. This CDR3 has 16 residues. The CDR3 DNA sequence: TGTGCCAGCAGTTTCTTGCCAGGGCAGGTGAGGACTGAAGCTTTCTTT. It encodes CASSFLPGQVRTEAFF.

V and J are TRBV20-1 and TRBJ2-1; 9 bases are a match to TRBD2. Looked up from germline, CDR1 is DFQATT and CDR2 is SNEGSKA (reference sequence). CDR3 length equals 19 residues. V gave up 2 bases and J gave up 3 bases; unmatched junction bases: 17. For the CDR3, the DNA is TGCAGTGCTAGAACCCTCTGGCGGGAGGGCCGGTCCATCTACAATGAGCAGTTCTTC. Protein product: CSARTLWREGRSIYNEQFF.

V and J are TRBV20-1 and TRBJ2-1; 9 nucleotides match TRBD2. CDR3 length: 16 amino acids. The V gene's germline CDR1 is DFQATT and CDR2 SNEGSKA (reference sequence). Trimming took 8 bases from V and 0 from J; bases not matched to a gene: 11. This CDR3 reads CSPSQAGGISYNEQFF. CDR3 nucleotides: TGCAGTCCCTCCCAAGCGGGAGGTATCTCCTACAATGAGCAGTTCTTC.

Only a few counts were recorded for this clonotype. This CDR3 is CASSYSRLPGYNEQFF. In nucleotides, the CDR3 is TGTGCCAGCAGTTACTCGAGACTCCCGGGGTACAATGAGCAGTTCTTC. The J gene is TRBJ2-1, the V gene TRBV6-5, with a possible D match to TRBD2 (5 bases). The CDR3 sequence is 16 residues long. Germline V gene lookup returns CDR1 MNHEY and CDR2 SVGAGI. Trimming took 0 bases from V and 4 from J, leaving 13 bases between them.

Only a few counts were recorded for this clonotype. The chain carries TRBV28 and TRBJ2-3; 8 nucleotides match TRBD2. The germline V gene has CDR1 MDHEN and CDR2 SYDVKM. With V trimmed by 5 bases and J by 0 bases, 4 bases remained unmatched. There are 15 residues in the CDR3. The CDR3 sequence is CASSQLAASTDTQYF. In nucleotides, the CDR3 is TGTGCCAGCAGTCAACTAGCGGCTAGCACAGATACGCAGTATTTT.

This clonotype has a handful of counts. The rearrangement joins TRBV5-1 to TRBJ2-3; 9 bases line up with TRBD2. Germline CDR1 and CDR2: SGHRS and YFSETQ. The J segment lost 2 bases and the V segment lost 1 base, leaving 5 bases of the junction unmatched. The CDR3 spans 16 residues. This CDR3 reads CASSLFSGSPTDTQYF. CDR3 coding DNA: TGCGCCAGCAGCTTGTTTAGCGGGAGTCCCACAGATACGCAGTATTTT.

This clonotype appeared a few times. This chain connects TRBV12-3 or TRBV12-4 to TRBJ2-1, with 15 bases fitting TRBD2. V shed 5 bases and J 2 bases; nucleotides not matched to a gene: 1. The CDR3 covers 16 residues. DNA for the CDR3: TGTGCCAGCAGTGGGACTAGCGGGAGGACCTACAATGAGCAGTTCTTC. It encodes CASSGTSGRTYNEQFF.

This chain links TRBV5-1 with TRBJ1-5; tentative D call: TRBD1 (5 bases). Germline values: CDR1 SGHRS, CDR2 YFSETQ. V was shortened by 0 bases and J by 1 base, with 11 bases between the two germline ends. This CDR3 spans 16 amino acids. In nucleotides, the CDR3 is TGCGCCAGCAGCTTGGGAGAAGGGGCGAGCAATCAGCCCCAGCATTTT. It encodes CASSLGEGASNQPQHF. Supplemented by reference TRBV5-1 and TRBJ1-5, the full variable domain reads KAGVTQTPRYLIKTRGQQVTLSCSPISGHRSVSWYQQTPGQGLQFLFEYFSETQRNKGNFPGRFSGRQFSNSRSEMNVSTLELGDSALYLCASSLGEGASNQPQHFGDGTRLSIL.

The rearrangement links TRBV18 to TRBJ2-7; no clear D gene. The V end was cut by 6 bases, the J end by 7 bases, with 10 bases between. CDR3 length equals 11 residues. The germline gives CDR1 KGHSH, CDR2 LQKENI. The CDR3 bases are TGTGCCAGCTCTCACCAGTGGGAGCAGTACTTC. Protein sequence: CASSHQWEQYF.

This clonotype has only a few counts. This sequence joins TRBV9 and TRBJ1-2; 8 bases line up with TRBD1. Losses at the gene ends were 0 bases for V and 8 bases for J; bases not matched to a gene: 12. The CDR3 consists of 16 residues. Germline V CDR1 and CDR2: SGDLS, YYNGEE. DNA of the CDR3: TGTGCCAGCAGCGTAGCCCCGGTTCAGGGGGCGCGGGGCTACACCTTC. This translates into CASSVAPVQGARGYTF. Complete variable domain (other parts from reference TRBV9 and TRBJ1-2): DSGVTQTPKHLITATGQRVTLRCSPRSGDLSVYWYQQSLDQGLQFLIQYYNGEERAKGNILERFSAQQFPDLHSELNLSSLELGDSALYFCASSVAPVQGARGYTFGSGTRLTVV.

The chain carries TRBV12-3 or TRBV12-4 and TRBJ1-3; possible D gene TRBD1, 6 bases. The CDR3 runs 15 residues. V was cut by 5 bases and J by 2 bases, with 13 bases left in between. CDR3 DNA: TGTGCCAGCAGTGCACAGGGTTTAGCTGGAAACACCATATATTTT. This encodes CASSAQGLAGNTIYF.

The sample holds a few counts of this clonotype. The chain carries TRBV4-1 and TRBJ2-7; D could derive from TRBD1 or TRBD2 (5 bases each). V dropped 1 base and J dropped 0 bases, with 13 bases sitting between them. CDR1 MGHRA and CDR2 YSYEKL come from the germline V gene. The CDR3 sequence is 16 residues long. The chain's CDR3 is CASSQATGLSSYEQYF. The CDR3 DNA reads TGCGCCAGCAGCCAAGCCACAGGACTTAGCTCCTACGAGCAGTACTTC.

The V call is TRBV10-2, the J call TRBJ2-7, with D possibly matching TRBD1 (5 bases). V was clipped by 9 bases and J by 1 base, with 10 bases between them. Per the germline V gene, CDR1 is WSHSY and CDR2 is SAAADI. The CDR3 covers 12 residues. CDR3 DNA: TGCGCCAGTTCGGACAAATCCTACGAGCAGTACTTC. Amino acids: CASSDKSYEQYF.

The rearrangement joins TRBV10-2 to TRBJ1-1; the match to TRBD1 covers 7 bases. CDR3 length: 14 residues. Germline V gene sequence: CDR1 WSHSY, CDR2 SAAADI. V lost 6 bases, J lost 1 base, and 5 bases stayed unmatched. CDR3 protein: CASRDRYSNTEAFF. DNA for the CDR3: TGCGCCAGCAGGGACAGGTACTCGAACACTGAAGCTTTCTTT.

This clonotype was seen a handful of times. CDR3 in amino acids: CSATLGLQETQYF. DNA for the CDR3: TGCAGTGCTACCCTCGGGCTCCAAGAGACCCAGTACTTC. This chain links TRBV20-1 with TRBJ2-5; no reliable D call. Germline loops: CDR1 DFQATT, CDR2 SNEGSKA (reference sequence). CDR3 length equals 13 residues. The ends were cut back, 4 bases at V and 1 base at J, with 10 bases in the middle.